The entry below gives a single T cell receptor (beta chain) sequence along with its context. The antigen this receptor binds is unknown. No much larger clone is present one base from it, and per-base qualities are unavailable. These data come from a study of blood T cell repertoires in COVID-19 (dated by TCRdb to about 2020). For the study in its entirety: Samples from collaborators originated in the United States, Italy and Spain and spanned both the acute and convalescent phases of COVID-19. Where HLA class I and class II types were available, the types were taken from metadata supplied by the sample provider, not from assay-based typing. Samples were obtained from the ongoing ImmuneRACE study (first 160 participants) and from some 1,300 subjects provided by 6 global collaborators. A freely available public database, intended as a resource for researchers studying the immune response to SARS-CoV-2, is where the repertoires were released. A de-identified subject ID, COVID-19 status, age in years and sex were almost always included in the sample metadata. Deeply sampled blood TCRbeta repertoires from subjects exposed to, actively infected with, or recovered from COVID-19 were included in the dataset. The prospective study material was composed of cDNA or gDNA derived from T cells, B-cell-depleted T cells, or PBMCs. Results the study describes overall, beyond this receptor: How much clinical and demographic metadata was included differed by source and by participant, and the metadata was provided uncurated.

The germline V gene specifies LGHNA as CDR1 and YSLEER as CDR2. The trim is 1 base for V and 6 bases for J, with a gap of 13 bases between the germline ends. Including the terminal cysteine and phenylalanine, the CDR3 comprises 14 residues. Just the 42-base CDR3 DNA is kept, in frame starting at base 1. The immunoSEQ Assay, a bias-controlled multiplex PCR, was used to amplify TCRbeta CDR3 regions from genomic DNA. Per the source publication's procedure: The number of nucleated cells in each sample was estimated by amplification of reference gene primers within the assay. To quantify the absolute abundance of each unique TCRbeta CDR3 rearrangement, sequence reads were collapsed and filtered. For each sample, productive Simpson clonality was calculated as the square root of Simpson's diversity index across productive rearrangements. As stored in TCRdb, this immuneACCESS dataset retains in-frame rearrangements with V and J assigned. A fraction of the clones does not appear; measured against another copy, unresolved V genes explain less than half of the discrepancy, and the remainder lacks a known reason. Clone size and the V and J calls come from that table; the DNA yielded D and trimming. The sample yields more than 15,000 clones; 85% to 95% were counted once. The ten largest clones capture about 5.8% of the sample.

Collaborating institutions collected whole blood in K2EDTA tubes following their own protocols. For TCRbeta analysis, collaborator samples were shipped as frozen whole blood, as isolated PBMCs, or as DNA extracted from either sample type. Sequencing was performed on peripheral blood. This sequence was found in a human donor in a cohort sampled during active COVID-19. The chain uses TRBV4-3 and TRBJ2-7, and perhaps TRBD2 as D gene, on 7 matching bases. The CDR3: CASSQGYGGREQYF. The nucleotide sequence reads TGCGCCAGCAGCCAAGGTTACGGGGGGCGCGAGCAGTACTTC.